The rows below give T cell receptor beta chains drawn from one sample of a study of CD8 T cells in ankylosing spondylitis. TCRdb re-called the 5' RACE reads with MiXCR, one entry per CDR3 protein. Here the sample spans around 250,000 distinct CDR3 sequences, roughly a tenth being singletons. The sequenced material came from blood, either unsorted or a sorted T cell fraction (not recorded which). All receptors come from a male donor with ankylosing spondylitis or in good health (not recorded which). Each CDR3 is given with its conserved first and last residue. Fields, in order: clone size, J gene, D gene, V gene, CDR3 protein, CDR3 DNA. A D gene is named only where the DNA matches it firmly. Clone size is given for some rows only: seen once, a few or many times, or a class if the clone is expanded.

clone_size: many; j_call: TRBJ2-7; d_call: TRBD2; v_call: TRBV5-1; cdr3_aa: CASSDGTSGVSEQYF; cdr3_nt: TGCGCCAGCAGCGATGGGACTAGCGGCGTGAGCGAGCAGTACTTC
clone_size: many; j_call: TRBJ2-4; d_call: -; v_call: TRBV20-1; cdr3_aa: CSAGSVAKNIQYF; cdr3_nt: TGCAGTGCGGGAAGCGTCGCCAAAAACATTCAGTACTTC
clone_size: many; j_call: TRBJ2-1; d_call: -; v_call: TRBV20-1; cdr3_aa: CSARGIAYYNEQFF; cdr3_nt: TGCAGTGCTAGAGGCATAGCTTACTACAATGAGCAGTTCTTC
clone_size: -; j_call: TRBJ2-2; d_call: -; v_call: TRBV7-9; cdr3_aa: CASSSIRTNTGELFF; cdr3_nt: TGTGCCAGCAGCTCAATCAGGACGAACACCGGGGAGCTGTTTTTT
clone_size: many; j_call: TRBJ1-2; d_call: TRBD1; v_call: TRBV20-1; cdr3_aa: CSARMAGQGINGYTF; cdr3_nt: TGCAGTGCTAGAATGGCGGGACAGGGAATCAATGGCTACACCTTC
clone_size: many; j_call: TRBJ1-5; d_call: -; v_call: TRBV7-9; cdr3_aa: CASGPGNGPQHF; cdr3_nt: TGTGCCAGCGGGCCGGGGAATGGACCCCAGCATTTT
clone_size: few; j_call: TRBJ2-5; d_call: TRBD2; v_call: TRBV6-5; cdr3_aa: CASSYERGPKSETQYF; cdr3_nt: TGTGCCAGCAGTTACGAGCGGGGCCCAAAGTCGGAGACCCAGTACTTC
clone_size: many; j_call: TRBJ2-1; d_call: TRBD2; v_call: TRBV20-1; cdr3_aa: CSAPGLAGTRTYNEQFF; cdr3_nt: TGCAGTGCTCCGGGACTAGCGGGAACCAGGACCTACAATGAGCAGTTCTTC
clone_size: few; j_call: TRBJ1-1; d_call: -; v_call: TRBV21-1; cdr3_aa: CASSAGGTGSEAFF; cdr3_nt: TGTGCCAGCAGCGCTGGGGGGACAGGGAGTGAAGCTTTCTTT
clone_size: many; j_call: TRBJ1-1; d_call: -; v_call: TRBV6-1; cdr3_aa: CASSLQGGMTEAFF; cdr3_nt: TGTGCCAGCAGCCTACAGGGTGGGATGACTGAAGCTTTCTTT